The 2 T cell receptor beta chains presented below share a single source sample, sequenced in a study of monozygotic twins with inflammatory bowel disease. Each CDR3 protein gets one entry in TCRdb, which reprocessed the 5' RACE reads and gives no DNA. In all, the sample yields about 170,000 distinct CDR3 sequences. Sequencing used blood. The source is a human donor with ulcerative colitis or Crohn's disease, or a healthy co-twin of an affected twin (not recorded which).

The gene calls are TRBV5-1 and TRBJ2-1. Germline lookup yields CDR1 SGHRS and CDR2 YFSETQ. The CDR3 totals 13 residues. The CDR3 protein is CASSVGAYNEQFF.

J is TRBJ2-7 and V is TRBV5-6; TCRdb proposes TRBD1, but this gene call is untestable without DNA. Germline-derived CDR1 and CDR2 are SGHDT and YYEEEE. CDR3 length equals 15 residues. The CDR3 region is CASSWGQGARYEQYF.